Listed below are T cell receptor beta chains from one sample, sequenced in a study of PD-L1 blockade in urothelial cancer. Assay used: immunoSEQ multiplex PCR; TCRdb lists only in-frame clones, some missing. The sample contains just over 40,000 clones, 85% of which appear only once. The specimen was PBMCs, collected around atezolizumab (anti-PD-L1) treatment. The receptors originated from an older man with urothelial cancer. Both conserved end residues are part of each CDR3. D genes are given only for firm matches. Clone size is shown for a subset of rows, as once, few, many or a class of expanded clone.

d_gene	abundance	v_gene	j_gene	CDR3aa	CDR3nt
-	-	TRBV6-5	TRBJ2-2	CASSRPTGELFF	TGTGCCAGCAGCCGTCCCACCGGGGAGCTGTTTTTT
TRBD1	-	TRBV2	TRBJ2-7	CASRERQGIYEQYF	TGTGCCAGCAGGGAAAGACAGGGAATCTACGAGCAGTACTTC
-	-	TRBV6-6	TRBJ2-7	CASSKTGWAGEQYF	TGTGCCAGCAGTAAGACAGGGTGGGCGGGGGAGCAGTACTTC
TRBD2	-	TRBV18	TRBJ2-6	CASSSGGFTGANVLTF	TGTGCCAGCTCTTCGGGAGGATTCACCGGGGCCAACGTCCTGACTTTC
TRBD2	-	TRBV30	TRBJ2-3	CAWSWLAGGADTQYF	TGTGCCTGGAGTTGGTTAGCGGGAGGGGCGGATACGCAGTATTTT
-	-	TRBV6-1	TRBJ2-7	CASSRQSSYEQYF	TGTGCCAGCAGTCGACAGAGTTCCTACGAGCAGTACTTC
TRBD2	-	TRBV28	TRBJ2-3	CASSSVAYLAGTDTQYF	TGTGCCAGCAGTTCCGTGGCATATCTAGCGGGCACAGATACGCAGTATTTT
-	-	TRBV30	TRBJ2-1	CAWSTGFGNEQFF	TGTGCCTGGAGTACAGGGTTCGGCAATGAGCAGTTCTTC
-	-	TRBV9	TRBJ2-2	CASRTGGTGELFF	TGTGCCAGCAGGACAGGCGGCACCGGGGAGCTGTTTTTT
-	-	TRBV5-1	TRBJ2-1	CASSLVGQGKTSDEQFF	TGCGCCAGCAGCTTGGTTGGGCAGGGGAAGACGAGCGATGAGCAGTTCTTC
-	-	TRBV11-2	TRBJ1-5	CASSLRGGYNQPQHF	TGTGCCAGCAGCTTAAGAGGGGGATATAATCAGCCCCAGCATTTT
-	-	TRBV5-1	TRBJ2-3	CASSLVLGGSTDTQYF	TGCGCCAGCAGCTTGGTTTTAGGCGGGAGCACAGATACGCAGTATTTT
-	-	TRBV5-1	TRBJ2-2	CASSGLAQAGELFF	TGCGCCAGCAGCGGCCTAGCGCAGGCCGGGGAGCTGTTTTTT
TRBD1	-	TRBV30	TRBJ1-3	CASGQGPDGNTIYF	TGTGCCTCCGGACAGGGACCCGACGGAAACACCATATATTTT
TRBD2	once	TRBV5-4	TRBJ2-3	CASSGGLAGRMNTQYF	TGTGCCAGCAGCGGCGGACTAGCGGGAAGAATGAATACGCAGTATTTT
-	-	TRBV5-1	TRBJ1-2	CASSLSPSDRTNYGYTF	TGCGCCAGCAGCTTGTCCCCCTCGGACAGAACTAACTATGGCTACACCTTC
TRBD2	-	TRBV10-1	TRBJ2-5	CASSESTSGIETQYF	TGCGCCAGCAGTGAGTCAACTAGCGGGATTGAGACCCAGTACTTC
-	-	TRBV2	TRBJ2-7	CATLPSPGSYEQYF	TGTGCCACCCTCCCTAGTCCCGGGAGTTACGAGCAGTACTTC
-	-	TRBV27	TRBJ2-7	CASSSAGRPDKNYEQYF	TGTGCCAGCAGTTCCGCCGGTCGTCCGGACAAAAACTACGAGCAGTACTTC
TRBD2	few	TRBV2	TRBJ2-1	CASSEAGSGSVYEQFF	TGTGCCAGCAGTGAAGCTGGCAGCGGGAGCGTCTATGAGCAGTTCTTC
-	-	TRBV10-3	TRBJ2-1	CAISEKASAKASEQFF	TGTGCCATCAGTGAGAAGGCTAGCGCCAAAGCCAGTGAGCAGTTCTTC
TRBD1	-	TRBV7-9	TRBJ1-5	CASSTYRGRGNQPQHF	TGTGCCAGCAGCACCTACAGGGGGCGGGGCAATCAGCCCCAGCATTTT
TRBD2	-	TRBV7-2	TRBJ2-7	CASSLASGSFDEQYF	TGTGCCAGCAGCTTAGCTAGCGGGAGCTTCGACGAGCAGTACTTC
TRBD1	-	TRBV29-1	TRBJ2-7	CSVGVTGTGDDEQYF	TGCAGCGTTGGGGTAACCGGGACAGGGGACGACGAGCAGTACTTC
-	few	TRBV2	TRBJ1-4	CASRTPTNEKLFF	TGTGCCAGCAGGACACCAACTAATGAAAAACTGTTTTTT
-	-	TRBV7-2	TRBJ2-2	CASSLASPNTGELFF	TGTGCCAGCAGCTTAGCTAGCCCAAACACCGGGGAGCTGTTTTTT
TRBD1	once	TRBV28	TRBJ2-7	CASTAGTDSYEQYF	TGTGCCAGCACCGCCGGGACAGATTCCTACGAGCAGTACTTC
-	-	TRBV5-6	TRBJ2-7	CASSFLVGASSYEQYF	TGTGCCAGCAGCTTCCTGGTAGGGGCCAGCTCCTACGAGCAGTACTTC
-	-	TRBV15	TRBJ1-1	CATSRDPGTEAFF	TGTGCCACCAGCAGAGACCCGGGGACAGAAGCTTTCTTT
-	-	TRBV25-1	TRBJ1-5	CASSRQVGQPQHF	TGTGCCAGCAGCAGACAGGTGGGTCAGCCCCAGCATTTT
TRBD2	-	TRBV4-1	TRBJ2-1	CASSQGGTSGIWPSYNEQFF	TGCGCCAGCAGCCAAGGTGGGACTAGCGGGATCTGGCCCTCCTACAATGAGCAGTTCTTC
-	-	TRBV15	TRBJ2-5	CATSRAQGLQETQYF	TGTGCCACCAGCAGAGCACAGGGTCTCCAAGAGACCCAGTACTTC
-	-	TRBV9	TRBJ2-3	CASSVSSTSTDTQYF	TGTGCCAGCAGCGTATCTAGTACTAGCACAGATACGCAGTATTTT
-	-	TRBV2	TRBJ2-2	CASSGTPRELFF	TGTGCCAGCAGTGGGACTCCCCGGGAGCTGTTTTTT
-	-	TRBV6-5	TRBJ1-1	CASSLTRGGWGTEAFF	TGTGCCAGCAGTTTAACTCGAGGGGGATGGGGCACTGAAGCTTTCTTT
-	-	TRBV6-4	TRBJ1-3	CASRKPRQYSGNTIYF	TGTGCCAGCAGGAAACCTAGACAGTACAGTGGAAACACCATATATTTT
TRBD2	once	TRBV10-1	TRBJ2-2	CASARELGTGELFF	TGCGCCAGCGCGCGGGAGCTTGGCACCGGGGAGCTGTTTTTT
TRBD2	-	TRBV25-1	TRBJ2-7	CASRTSGSSEQYF	TGTGCCAGCCGAACTAGCGGGAGCTCCGAGCAGTACTTC
TRBD2	-	TRBV5-1	TRBJ2-1	CASSSTGAGTSGTYNEQFF	TGCGCCAGCAGCTCGACAGGCGCCGGGACTAGCGGAACTTACAATGAGCAGTTCTTC
-	-	TRBV15	TRBJ2-2	CATSRERVNTGELFF	TGTGCCACCAGCAGAGAGAGGGTAAACACCGGGGAGCTGTTTTTT
TRBD1	-	TRBV5-1	TRBJ2-7	CASSGQGAGEQYF	TGCGCCAGCAGTGGGCAGGGGGCCGGGGAGCAGTACTTC
TRBD1	-	TRBV4-1	TRBJ1-1	CASSQGTGVEAFF	TGCGCCAGCAGCCAAGGGACAGGGGTCGAAGCTTTCTTT
-	-	TRBV30	TRBJ1-1	CAWRFSRDTEAFF	TGTGCCTGGCGGTTTTCCCGGGACACTGAAGCTTTCTTT
TRBD2	-	TRBV13	TRBJ2-7	CASSSLTSGYNEQYF	TGTGCCAGCAGCTCTTTGACTAGCGGGTACAACGAGCAGTACTTC
-	-	TRBV5-1	TRBJ2-4	CASSLDSLAKNIQYF	TGCGCCAGCAGCTTGGACAGTTTAGCCAAAAACATTCAGTACTTC
TRBD2	-	TRBV5-1	TRBJ2-2	CASSLRSSGELGELFF	TGCGCCAGCAGCTTGAGGTCTAGCGGGGAACTGGGGGAGCTGTTTTTT
-	few	TRBV5-1	TRBJ2-1	CASSLLGQWFF	TGCGCCAGCAGCTTGCTTGGACAATGGTTCTTC
-	-	TRBV5-8	TRBJ2-7	CASSLGSGSTYEQYF	TGTGCCAGCAGCTTGGGTAGCGGCTCTACCTACGAGCAGTACTTC
TRBD2	-	TRBV30	TRBJ2-1	CAWSPRLAGAPNEQFF	TGTGCCTGGAGTCCAAGACTAGCGGGAGCCCCCAATGAGCAGTTCTTC
-	-	TRBV4-1	TRBJ2-7	CASSQNTGNEQYF	TGCGCCAGCAGCCAAAATACAGGGAACGAGCAGTACTTC
-	few	TRBV10-1	TRBJ1-1	CASSETGLTEAFF	TGCGCCAGCAGTGAGACAGGTTTGACTGAAGCTTTCTTT
TRBD1	-	TRBV19	TRBJ1-2	CASSKGQGPNYGYTF	TGTGCCAGTAGTAAAGGACAGGGCCCTAACTATGGCTACACCTTC
TRBD2	-	TRBV5-1	TRBJ2-5	CASSLTSGSQETQYF	TGCGCCAGCAGCTTGACTAGCGGGAGCCAAGAGACCCAGTACTTC
-	-	TRBV19	TRBJ2-1	CASSDRYNEQFF	TGTGCCAGTAGCGACAGGTACAATGAGCAGTTCTTC